This T cell receptor (beta chain) is from a study of CD8 T cells in ankylosing spondylitis. Study results and caveats: Past research had described some motif variants in reactive arthritis synovial fluid and blood. Researchers reportedly found disease-linked clones significantly enriched in matched ankylosing spondylitis synovial fluid. For ankylosing spondylitis blood, a TCR beta motif of about 8 highly homologous variants appeared characteristic.

Libraries of TCR beta came from quantitative 5'-RACE with molecular barcodes. TCRdb redid the calling of the 5' RACE reads with MiXCR, one entry per CDR3 protein. The table shows 500,000 to 550,000 distinct CDR3 sequences, with roughly 12% occurring only once. CDR3 length: 15 residues. Germline V gene lookup returns CDR1 SGHAT and CDR2 FQDESV (reference sequence). Trimming took off 4 bases at V and 3 bases at J, with 16 bases between the two ends. A note on this clonotype: The antigen is not known.

The receptor was derived from a male donor with ankylosing spondylitis. The material sequenced was blood, either unsorted or a sorted T cell fraction (not recorded which). The chain uses TRBV11-1 and TRBJ2-7; possible D gene TRBD1, 6 bases. This CDR3 is CASSSPGDTFYEQYF. CDR3 DNA: TGTGCCAGCAGCTCCCCCGGGGACACCTTCTACGAGCAGTACTTC.